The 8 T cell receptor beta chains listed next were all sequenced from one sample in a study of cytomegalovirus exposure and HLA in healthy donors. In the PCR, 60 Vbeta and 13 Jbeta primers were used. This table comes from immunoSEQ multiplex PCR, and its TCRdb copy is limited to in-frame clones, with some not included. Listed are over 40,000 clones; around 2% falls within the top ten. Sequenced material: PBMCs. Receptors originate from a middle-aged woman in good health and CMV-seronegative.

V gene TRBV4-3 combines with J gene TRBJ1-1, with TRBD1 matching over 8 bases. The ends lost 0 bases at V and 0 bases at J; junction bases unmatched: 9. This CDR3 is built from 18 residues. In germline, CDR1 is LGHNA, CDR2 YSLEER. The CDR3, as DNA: TGCGCCAGCAGCCAAGAGGGCGGGACAGGACTCATGAACACTGAAGCTTTCTTT. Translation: CASSQEGGTGLMNTEAFF.

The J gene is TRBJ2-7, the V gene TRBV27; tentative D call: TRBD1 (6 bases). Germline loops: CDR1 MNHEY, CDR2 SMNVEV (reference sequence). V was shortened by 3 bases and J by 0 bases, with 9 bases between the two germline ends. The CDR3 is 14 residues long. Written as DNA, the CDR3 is TGTGCCAGCAGTTTGGACAGAATCTCCTACGAGCAGTACTTC. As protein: CASSLDRISYEQYF.

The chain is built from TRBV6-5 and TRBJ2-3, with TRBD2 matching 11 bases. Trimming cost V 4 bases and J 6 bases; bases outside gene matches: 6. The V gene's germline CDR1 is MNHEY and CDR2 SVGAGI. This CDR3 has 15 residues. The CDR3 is CASSLAGGRGDTQYF. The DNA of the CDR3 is TGTGCCAGCAGTTTAGCGGGGGGGCGGGGGGATACGCAGTATTTT.

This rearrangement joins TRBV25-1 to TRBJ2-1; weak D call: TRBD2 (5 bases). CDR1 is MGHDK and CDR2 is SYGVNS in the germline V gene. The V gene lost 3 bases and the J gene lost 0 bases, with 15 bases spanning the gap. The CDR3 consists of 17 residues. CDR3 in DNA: TGTGCCAGCAGTGATTTCAGCGGAAGTAGCTCCTACAATGAGCAGTTCTTC. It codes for CASSDFSGSSSYNEQFF.

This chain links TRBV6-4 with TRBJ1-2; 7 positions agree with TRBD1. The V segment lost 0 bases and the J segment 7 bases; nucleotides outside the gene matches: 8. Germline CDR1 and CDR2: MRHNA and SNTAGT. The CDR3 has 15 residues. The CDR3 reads CASSDSKRAGGGYTF. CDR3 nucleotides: TGTGCCAGCAGTGACTCGAAAAGGGCAGGGGGTGGCTACACCTTC.

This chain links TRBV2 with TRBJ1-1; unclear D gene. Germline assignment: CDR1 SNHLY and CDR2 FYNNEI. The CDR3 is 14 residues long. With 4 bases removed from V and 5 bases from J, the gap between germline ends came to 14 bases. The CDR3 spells CASSGGNSGTEAFF. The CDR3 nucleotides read TGTGCCAGCAGTGGAGGGAACTCGGGTACTGAAGCTTTCTTT.

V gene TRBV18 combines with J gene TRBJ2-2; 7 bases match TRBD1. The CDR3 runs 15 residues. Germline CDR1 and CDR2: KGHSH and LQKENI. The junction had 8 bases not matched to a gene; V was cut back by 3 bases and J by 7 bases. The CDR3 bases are TGTGCCAGCTCACCGTCTAGGGGGCATATCGGGGAGCTGTTTTTT. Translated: CASSPSRGHIGELFF.

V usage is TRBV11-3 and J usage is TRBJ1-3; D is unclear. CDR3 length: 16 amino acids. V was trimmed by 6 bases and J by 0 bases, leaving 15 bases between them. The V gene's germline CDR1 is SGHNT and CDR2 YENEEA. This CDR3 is CASSRGYSPSGNTIYF. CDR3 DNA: TGTGCCAGCAGTCGGGGTTACAGCCCCTCTGGAAACACCATATATTTT.